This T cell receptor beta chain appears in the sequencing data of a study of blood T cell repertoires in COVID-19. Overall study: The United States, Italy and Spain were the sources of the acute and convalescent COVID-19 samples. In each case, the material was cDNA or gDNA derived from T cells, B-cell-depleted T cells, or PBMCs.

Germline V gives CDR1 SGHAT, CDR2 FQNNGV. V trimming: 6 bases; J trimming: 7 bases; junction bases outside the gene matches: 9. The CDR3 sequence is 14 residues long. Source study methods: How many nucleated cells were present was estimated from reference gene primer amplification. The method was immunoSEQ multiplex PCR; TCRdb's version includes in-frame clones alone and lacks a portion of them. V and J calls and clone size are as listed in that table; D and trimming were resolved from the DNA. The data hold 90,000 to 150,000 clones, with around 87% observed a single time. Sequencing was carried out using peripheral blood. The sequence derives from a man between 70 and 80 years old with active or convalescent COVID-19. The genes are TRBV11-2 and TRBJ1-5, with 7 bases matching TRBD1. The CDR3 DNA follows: TGTGCCAGCAGTAAAAAACAGGGGATCCAGCCCCAGCATTTT. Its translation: CASSKKQGIQPQHF.